One sample yielded the 12 T cell receptor beta chains listed below, sequenced in a study of blood T cells in healthy people across ages. Alongside a J-beta primer mix, a sample-barcoded 5' primer served in a second PCR lasting about 7 to 12 cycles. TCRdb itself ran the 5' RACE reads through MiXCR, one entry per CDR3 protein. Here the sample spans 1.5 million to 2 million distinct CDR3 sequences, 25% to 30% being singletons. Sequenced: blood. These receptors originate from a woman aged 25 to 45 in good health.

The chain joins TRBV6-2 or TRBV6-3 to TRBJ2-1; no reliable D call. V was cut by 8 bases and J by 1 base, with 24 bases left in between. Germline loops: CDR1 MNHEY, CDR2 SVGEGT. CDR3 length: 18 amino acids. The CDR3 loop reads CASLDGSWGKFSYNEQFF. CDR3 DNA: TGTGCCAGCCTAGACGGATCCTGGGGAAAATTTTCCTACAATGAGCAGTTCTTC.

This clonotype has at least ten counts. This chain links TRBV5-1 with TRBJ2-1; 7 bases map to TRBD2. The ends lost 6 bases at V and 7 bases at J; junction bases unmatched: 4. The germline CDR1 and CDR2 sequences are SGHRS and YFSETQ. This CDR3 is 12 amino acids long. The CDR3 DNA reads TGCGCCAGCACGAGGGGAGGGAATGAGCAGTTCTTC. Amino acid sequence: CASTRGGNEQFF.

This clonotype was detected many times. The chain links TRBV5-6 to TRBJ1-2; perhaps TRBD1 as D (5 bases). V dropped 4 bases and J dropped 4 bases, with 11 bases sitting between them. Germline V gives CDR1 SGHDT, CDR2 YYEEEE. This CDR3 is 13 amino acids long. CDR3 DNA: TGTGCCAGCAGCGTAGGGACCGCCTATGGCTACACCTTC. Encoded protein: CASSVGTAYGYTF.

This clonotype was seen repeatedly, ten times or more. The chain links TRBV2 to TRBJ2-4; 7 positions agree with TRBD1. Per the germline V gene, CDR1 is SNHLY and CDR2 is FYNNEI. V was pared by 7 bases and J by 0 bases, with 12 bases of the junction left unmatched. This CDR3 comprises 17 residues. The CDR3 loop is CASTDREGIGAKNIQYF. As DNA, the CDR3 is TGTGCCAGCACTGACAGGGAAGGGATCGGAGCCAAAAACATTCAGTACTTC.

The table lists this clonotype with a few counts. The chain carries TRBV5-6 and TRBJ2-1; D gene ambiguous. V lost 0 bases, J lost 2 bases, and 9 bases lay in between. CDR3 size: 15 residues. The germline V gene has CDR1 SGHDT and CDR2 YYEEEE. CDR3: CASSLVAPAYNEQFF. CDR3 nucleotide sequence: TGTGCCAGCAGCTTGGTGGCTCCAGCCTACAATGAGCAGTTCTTC.

The chain joins TRBV7-9 to TRBJ1-1, with D hard to call. CDR3 length equals 17 residues. The germline V gene encodes CDR1 SEHNR and CDR2 FQNEAQ (reference sequence). V lost 3 bases to trimming and J lost 1 base, with 18 bases between them. CDR3 sequence: CASSFLSGGIENTEAFF. The CDR3 nucleotides read TGTGCCAGCAGCTTTCTTTCCGGAGGGATCGAGAACACTGAAGCTTTCTTT. Full variable domain (rest looked up from reference TRBV7-9 and TRBJ1-1): DTGVSQNPRHKITKRGQNVTFRCDPISEHNRLYWYRQTLGQGPEFLTYFQNEAQLEKSRLLSDRFSAERPKGSFSTLEIQRTEQGDSAMYLCASSFLSGGIENTEAFFGQGTRLTVV.

Concerning this clonotype itself: A much larger clone sits a single nucleotide away, making a read error possible. This chain joins TRBV5-1 and TRBJ2-5, with 12 nucleotides matching TRBD2. V lost 0 bases, J lost 11 bases, and 8 bases stayed unmatched. Germline-derived CDR1 and CDR2 are SGHRS and YFSETQ. This CDR3 contains 15 residues. The chain's CDR3 is CASSLELAGGGEQYF. CDR3 bases: TGCGCCAGCAGCTTGGAACTAGCGGGGGGCGGTGAGCAGTACTTC.

CDR3 region: CSARDRESYEQYF. Here the CDR3 DNA reads TGCAGTGCTAGAGATCGAGAATCCTACGAGCAGTACTTC. V gene TRBV20-1 combines with J gene TRBJ2-7; D not resolved. V lost 0 bases, J lost 1 base, and 7 bases lay in between. The CDR3 loop spans 13 amino acids. Germline-derived CDR1 and CDR2 are DFQATT and SNEGSKA (reference sequence).

V gene TRBV4-1 combines with J gene TRBJ2-3; TRBD1 aligns across 9 bases. The CDR3 totals 14 residues. V lost 11 bases to trimming and J lost 6 bases; unmatched junction nucleotides: 12. Per germline, CDR1 MGHRA and CDR2 YSYEKL. This chain's CDR3 is CAGSKQGARDTQYF. In nucleotides, the CDR3 is TGCGCCGGATCAAAACAGGGGGCTAGGGATACGCAGTATTTT.

The V and J genes are TRBV11-2 and TRBJ2-3; 9 bases map to TRBD1. The germline V gene has CDR1 SGHAT and CDR2 FQNNGV. This CDR3 has 17 residues. V shed 5 bases and J 6 bases; nucleotides not matched to a gene: 15. The CDR3 DNA reads TGTGCCAGCAGCCCCAGAGGGTCACAGGGGGCATCGGATACGCAGTATTTT. Translation: CASSPRGSQGASDTQYF.

In this sample, this clonotype turned up many times. This chain connects TRBV29-1 to TRBJ2-1; no clear D gene. From germline, CDR1 is SQVTM and CDR2 ANQGSEA. The CDR3 totals 14 residues. Trimming removed 0 bases from V and 1 base from J, with 7 bases in between. The CDR3 loop reads CSVEEGWSYNEQFF. DNA for the CDR3: TGCAGCGTTGAAGAGGGGTGGTCCTACAATGAGCAGTTCTTC.

The chain joins TRBV5-1 to TRBJ1-2; weak D call: TRBD1 (5 bases). V was shortened by 4 bases and J by 3 bases, with 16 bases between the two germline ends. The CDR3 contains 15 residues. Germline V gene sequence: CDR1 SGHRS, CDR2 YFSETQ. The CDR3 sequence is CASSLTAESYYGYTF. In nucleotides, the CDR3 is TGCGCCAGCAGCCTGACAGCTGAATCCTACTATGGCTACACCTTC.